The present T cell receptor (beta chain) was sequenced within a study of memory B cells and T cells in multiple sclerosis. CFSE-dim autoproliferating and CFSE-high non-proliferating T cells from unstimulated culture were sequenced separately. Pooled replicate wells came from about 50 million CFSE-labeled PBMCs cultured 7 days without stimulus. The CDR3 loop spans 13 amino acids. Germline CDR1 reads SGHNT; CDR2 reads YYREEE (reference sequence). The V end lost 0 bases, the J end lost 4 bases, and 7 bases lay between the germline ends. Some clones are missing from TCRdb's copy, which holds only in-frame ones; the method was immunoSEQ multiplex PCR. The table has 11,000 or so clones, about four fifths seen once; the top ten hold approximately 2.8%. This clone was observed a few times. Its cognate antigen is unknown.

The sequencing input was PBMCs from blood kept in culture. The chain links TRBV5-4 to TRBJ1-2; TRBD1 is a possible D gene (6 bases). The sequence was collected from a human donor with multiple sclerosis. In DNA, the CDR3 is TGTGCCAGCAGCTTGGGAGGGGGCTATGGCTACACCTTC. It specifies CASSLGGGYGYTF.